The 9 T cell receptor beta chains presented below share a single source sample, sequenced in a study of cytomegalovirus exposure and HLA in healthy donors. Use of 60 Vbeta and 13 Jbeta primers characterized the PCR. Assay used: immunoSEQ multiplex PCR; TCRdb lists only in-frame clones, some missing. Found here are fewer than 200,000 clones, 75% to 90% of them singletons; the top ten hold roughly 4.4%. The specimen was PBMCs. Receptors were obtained from a man aged 30 to 45 in good health and CMV-seronegative.

The chain employs TRBV9 and TRBJ2-3; 13 bases map to TRBD2. V shed 2 bases and J 8 bases; nucleotides not matched to a gene: 5. Per the germline V gene, CDR1 is SGDLS and CDR2 is YYNGEE. CDR3 length: 15 residues. The CDR3 DNA is TGTGCCAGCAGCGTCACTAGCGGGAGGGCCGTTACGCAGTATTTT. Amino acids: CASSVTSGRAVTQYF.

V usage is TRBV28 and J usage is TRBJ2-2, with TRBD2 matching over 14 bases. V shed 6 bases, J shed 4 bases, and the junction held 16 bases outside the gene matches. The germline V gene encodes CDR1 MDHEN and CDR2 SYDVKM. The length of the CDR3 is 20 residues. The CDR3 loop reads CASRIRFGTSGSASTGELFF. The CDR3 coding sequence is TGTGCCAGCAGGATACGATTTGGGACTAGCGGGAGTGCGTCCACCGGGGAGCTGTTTTTT.

This clone has a handful of counts. This rearrangement joins TRBV5-6 to TRBJ2-3; no definite D call. The CDR3 sequence is 15 residues long. The V gene lost 0 bases and the J gene lost 1 base, with 9 bases spanning the gap. Germline V CDR1 and CDR2: SGHDT, YYEEEE. CDR3 DNA: TGTGCCAGCAGCTTGGTGTGGCGGCGCACAGATACGCAGTATTTT. It translates to CASSLVWRRTDTQYF.

J is TRBJ2-7 and V is TRBV28, with 9 positions matching TRBD2. J lost 2 bases, V lost 6 bases, and 8 bases had no gene match. The length of the CDR3 is 15 residues. CDR1 MDHEN and CDR2 SYDVKM come from the germline V gene. The CDR3 sequence is CASSHSGSSTYEQYF. The CDR3 bases are TGTGCCAGCAGCCATAGCGGGAGTTCCACCTACGAGCAGTACTTC.

The chain employs TRBV5-1 and TRBJ2-1; 8 nucleotides line up with TRBD1. The CDR3 loop spans 14 amino acids. Germline-derived CDR1 and CDR2 are SGHRS and YFSETQ. The J segment lost 5 bases and the V segment lost 3 bases, leaving 4 bases of the junction unmatched. CDR3 in amino acids: CASSSRTGNNEQFF. CDR3 in DNA: TGCGCCAGCAGCTCGAGGACAGGGAACAATGAGCAGTTCTTC.

V gene TRBV2 combines with J gene TRBJ1-1; D unclear. The CDR3 has 13 residues. Per germline, CDR1 SNHLY and CDR2 FYNNEI. V lost 3 bases and J 5 bases, leaving 10 bases between the germline ends. DNA for the CDR3: TGTGCCAGCAGTGAGGCACGGAGGACTGAAGCTTTCTTT. This encodes CASSEARRTEAFF.

CDR3: CAWSVGGVVFF. DNA of the CDR3: TGTGCCTGGAGTGTAGGGGGGGTGGTGTTTTTT. This chain connects TRBV30 to TRBJ2-2, with D possibly matching TRBD2 (7 bases). The germline V gene encodes CDR1 GTSNPN and CDR2 SVGIG (reference sequence). V lost 0 bases to trimming and J lost 15 bases, with 11 bases between them. This CDR3 has 11 residues.

The chain uses TRBV6-5 and TRBJ2-7; tentatively, D is TRBD2 (6 bases). Trimming pared 4 bases from V and 9 bases from J, leaving 16 bases between. The CDR3 has 13 residues. Germline loops: CDR1 MNHEY, CDR2 SVGAGI. In DNA form, the CDR3 reads TGTGCCAGCAGTTCCGGACCCATCGGGGGGCAGTACTTC. It specifies CASSSGPIGGQYF.

This clone was counted between two and nine times. An end of the junction differs from the germline gene, which may be a read error. This chain uses TRBV5-1 with TRBJ1-4; a weak D match, TRBD1 (6 bases). The CDR3 covers 15 residues. CDR1 and CDR2 from the germline V gene are SGHRS and YFSETQ. The CDR3 reads CASSLTPGANEKLFF. Here the CDR3 DNA reads TGCGCCAGCAGCTTGACACCAGGGGCTAACGAAAAACTGTTTTTT.